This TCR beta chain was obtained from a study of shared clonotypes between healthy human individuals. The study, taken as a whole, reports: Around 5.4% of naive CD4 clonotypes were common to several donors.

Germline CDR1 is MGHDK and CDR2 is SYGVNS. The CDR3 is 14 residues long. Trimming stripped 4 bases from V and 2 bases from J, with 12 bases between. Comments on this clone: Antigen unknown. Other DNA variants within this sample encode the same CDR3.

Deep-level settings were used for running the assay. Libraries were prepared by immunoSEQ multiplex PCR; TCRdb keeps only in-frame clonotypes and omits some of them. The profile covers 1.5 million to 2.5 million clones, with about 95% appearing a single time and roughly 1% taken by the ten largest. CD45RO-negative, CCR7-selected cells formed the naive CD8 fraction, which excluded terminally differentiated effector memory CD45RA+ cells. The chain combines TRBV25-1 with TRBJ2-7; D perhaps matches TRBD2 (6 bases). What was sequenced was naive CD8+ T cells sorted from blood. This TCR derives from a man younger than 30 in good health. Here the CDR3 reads CASSVTGEAYEQYF. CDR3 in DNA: TGTGCCAGCAGTGTAACGGGAGAAGCCTACGAGCAGTACTTC.